Listed here is a single TCR beta chain. No cognate antigen has been identified for it. Per-base quality was not reported, and no clone a single base away is much larger than it. This sample is part of a study of blood T cell repertoires in COVID-19 (TCRdb year 2020). Context from the whole study: Samples from collaborators originated in the United States, Italy and Spain and spanned both the acute and convalescent phases of COVID-19. The material from the prospective study consisted of cDNA or gDNA derived from T cells, B-cell-depleted T cells, or PBMCs. The samples were drawn from the first 160 participants of the ongoing ImmuneRACE study and from some 1,300 subjects provided by 6 global collaborators. The repertoires were released in a freely available public database intended as a resource for research on the immune response to SARS-CoV-2. Subjects who had been exposed to COVID-19, were actively infected with it, or had recovered from it provided the deeply sampled blood TCRbeta repertoires that made up the dataset. Nearly every sample came with metadata listing a de-identified subject ID, COVID-19 status, age in years and sex. Where HLA class I and class II types were available, the types were taken from metadata supplied by the sample provider, not from assay-based typing. Findings and caveats that apply to the study as a whole: The amount of clinical and demographic metadata varied by source and participant and was provided uncurated.

Each collaborating institution followed its own protocols to collect whole blood in K2EDTA tubes. For TCRbeta analysis, collaborators shipped samples as frozen whole blood, isolated PBMCs, or DNA extracted from either of those sample types. The immunoSEQ Assay, a bias-controlled multiplex PCR, was used to amplify TCRbeta CDR3 regions from genomic DNA. In the source study's methods: Nucleated cell counts per sample were estimated from amplification of reference gene primers within the assay. To quantify the absolute abundance of each unique TCRbeta CDR3 rearrangement, sequence reads were collapsed and filtered. Productive Simpson clonality was computed per sample as the square root of Simpson's diversity index over productive rearrangements. TCRdb re-hosts the immuneACCESS table, in-frame sequences only. Its copies lack some clones; in the studies checked, an unresolved V gene accounts for under half of them, and the cause for the rest is not known. The V and J calls and clone size are taken from that table; D and trimming were inferred from the DNA. This sample lists 50,000 to 70,000 clones; about nine tenths were detected once. The ten largest account for roughly an eighth of the sample.

For CDR1 and CDR2, the germline V gene (reference sequence) lists LNHDA and SQIVND. The CDR3 covers 15 residues, taking in both the cysteine and the phenylalanine. Kept here is only the CDR3 DNA, which spans 45 bases and is read in frame from base 1. The V end loses 3 bases and the J end loses 0 bases, and a stretch of 11 bases separates them. The rearranged segments are TRBV19 and TRBJ1-1; the D gene lacks a confident call. The sample comprised peripheral blood. The TCR comes from a human donor with active COVID-19. The donor label of this sample is uncertain. CDR3 loop: CASSISQTLNTEAFF. The DNA sequence reads TGTGCCAGTAGTATCTCACAGACGCTGAACACTGAAGCTTTCTTT.